This TCR beta chain stems from a study of cytomegalovirus exposure and HLA in healthy donors. Study in general: Most donors, 81% of a few hundred genotyped, fell in the Caucasian-associated ancestry cluster.

60 Vbeta and 13 Jbeta primers were used in PCR. Produced via immunoSEQ multiplex PCR; TCRdb's table is partial and in-frame only. There are about 120,000 clones in the sample; roughly 80% occur only once, and around 3.7% lies in the top ten. In regard to this clone: Its antigen is as yet unknown.

Germline CDR1 and CDR2: SGHRS and YFSETQ. V was clipped by 0 bases and J by 10 bases; unmatched bases: 4. CDR3 length equals 14 residues. Notes on the study in general: After further analysis at a later stage, 16,951 TCR beta sequences were associated with HLA alleles at 0.05 false discovery rate. Confirmation was obtained in vitro that a few CMV-associated chains are specific for CMV antigens. Previous analysis showed most TCR beta V segments were productive about 90% or about 30% of the time.

This clonotype was sampled from a woman between 40 and 55 years old in good health and CMV-seronegative. Sequencing was carried out using PBMCs. This rearrangement joins TRBV5-1 to TRBJ1-4; 9 bases line up with TRBD1. The CDR3 region is CASSLGDRVGKLFF. The CDR3 DNA reads as TGCGCCAGCAGCTTGGGGGACAGGGTTGGAAAACTGTTTTTT. Complete variable domain (other parts from reference TRBV5-1 and TRBJ1-4): KAGVTQTPRYLIKTRGQQVTLSCSPISGHRSVSWYQQTPGQGLQFLFEYFSETQRNKGNFPGRFSGRQFSNSRSEMNVSTLELGDSALYLCASSLGDRVGKLFFGSGTQLSVL.